This entry describes one T cell receptor (beta chain). The antigen is unknown. This CDR3 comprises 11 residues. With 6 bases removed from V and 8 bases from J, the gap between germline ends came to 8 bases. CDR1 and CDR2 from the germline V gene are MNHNS and SASEGT. These data are taken from a study of T-cell reconstitution after alpha-beta-depleted transplantation in children. Regarding the study as a whole: By one year post-transplant, T-cell counts and diversity largely arose from T cells that were newly produced.

Unique molecular identifiers were used to barcode this TCRbeta library. TCRdb redid the calling of the PCR reads with MiXCR, one entry per CDR3 protein. This table has about 830,000 distinct CDR3 sequences, approximately 15% appearing once. This sample comprised PBMCs, mostly from graft donor cells, obtained 360 days after TCRalphabeta/CD19-depleted stem cell transplant. The TCR originated in a male patient younger than 18 who had a stem cell transplant for acute lymphoblastic leukemia, so the T cells may come from the graft donor. This chain uses TRBV6-1 with TRBJ2-1; D gene unclear. The CDR3 bases are TGTGCCAGCAGCCGGTTGTATGAGCAGTTCTTC. This encodes CASSRLYEQFF.